The rows below give T cell receptor beta chains drawn from one sample of a study of human T cells and chemical hapten exposure. Using its own MiXCR run on the RACE reads, TCRdb lists one record per CDR3 protein. The sample carries approximately 370,000 distinct CDR3 sequences, around 5.5% recorded once. Sequenced here: whole blood, sampled in connection with sensitization to the hapten diphenylcyclopropenone (DPC). All receptors come from a woman aged 18-30 years with alopecia areata. Some clones in this sample may be carry-over from other donors' samples. Both conserved end residues are part of each CDR3. Each record gives: D gene, V gene, J gene, clone size, CDR3 protein, CDR3 DNA. D genes are given only for firm matches. Only some rows state a clone size, as once, few, many or a class for expanded clones.

.	TRBV25-1	TRBJ1-2	many	CASSEDSANYGYTF	TGTGCCAGCAGTGAAGACAGTGCTAACTATGGCTACACCTTC
.	TRBV18	TRBJ1-1	.	CASSLVTVRNTEAFF	TGTGCCAGCTCCCTCGTTACAGTCAGGAACACTGAAGCTTTCTTT
TRBD1	TRBV10-3	TRBJ2-2	.	CAITGTGDTGELFF	TGTGCCATCACCGGGACAGGGGACACCGGGGAGCTGTTTTTT
TRBD1	TRBV7-9	TRBJ1-5	.	CASSSGQVLGPQHF	TGTGCCAGCAGCTCTGGACAGGTTTTAGGGCCCCAGCATTTT
TRBD2	TRBV6-5	TRBJ2-7	many	CASSRGTSDLFLYEQYF	TGTGCCAGCAGTCGCGGGACTAGCGACTTGTTTCTCTACGAGCAGTACTTC
.	TRBV2	TRBJ2-2	many	CASSTLYANTGELFF	TGTGCCAGCAGTACGCTATACGCGAACACCGGGGAGCTGTTTTTT
.	TRBV4-2	TRBJ1-6	.	CASSESVIKPALHF	TGTGCCAGCAGTGAGTCCGTCATAAAGCCGGCCCTCCACTTT
TRBD2	TRBV4-1	TRBJ2-1	few	CASSQVGGGSYNEQFF	TGCGCCAGCAGCCAAGTTGGGGGGGGATCCTACAATGAGCAGTTCTTC
.	TRBV6-2/TRBV6-3	TRBJ1-4	.	CASSLPPAINEKLFF	TGTGCCAGCAGTTTACCGCCAGCTATTAATGAAAAACTGTTTTTT
TRBD1	TRBV29-1	TRBJ2-7	many	CSATGGPGSYEQYF	TGCAGCGCCACAGGGGGGCCGGGTTCCTACGAGCAGTACTTC
TRBD2	TRBV6-5	TRBJ2-1	many	CASTRLAGANEQFF	TGTGCCAGCACTCGACTAGCGGGGGCCAATGAGCAGTTCTTC
.	TRBV2	TRBJ1-1	.	CASSAGTEAFF	TGTGCCAGCAGTGCCGGCACTGAAGCTTTCTTT
.	TRBV7-2	TRBJ2-5	many	CASSSWGDQETQYF	TGTGCCAGCAGCTCATGGGGGGACCAAGAGACCCAGTACTTC
.	TRBV14	TRBJ1-1	many	CASSQSGQTVGTEAFF	TGTGCCAGCAGCCAATCCGGACAGACCGTAGGGACTGAAGCTTTCTTT
TRBD1	TRBV12-3/TRBV12-4	TRBJ1-2	.	CASSRQGRGYGYTF	TGTGCCAGCAGCCGACAGGGTCGGGGCTATGGCTACACCTTC
.	TRBV5-1	TRBJ2-5	.	CASSLEGRGDQETQYF	TGCGCCAGCAGCCTCGAGGGAAGGGGGGACCAAGAGACCCAGTACTTC
TRBD2	TRBV12-3/TRBV12-4	TRBJ2-1	.	CASSFTPRAAGGPCCGDNEQFF	TGTGCCAGCAGTTTTACCCCCCGGGCGGCGGGGGGGCCCTGTTGTGGGGACAATGAGCAGTTCTTC
.	TRBV14	TRBJ1-2	few	CASSQGQGTYGYTF	TGTGCCAGCAGCCAAGGCCAGGGGACCTATGGCTACACCTTC
.	TRBV20-1	TRBJ1-2	few	CSARDQRTENYGYTF	TGCAGTGCTAGAGATCAACGTACAGAAAACTATGGCTACACCTTC
TRBD2	TRBV20-1	TRBJ2-7	.	CSAEGAGTYEQYF	TGCAGTGCCGAGGGAGCGGGGACCTACGAGCAGTACTTC
TRBD2	TRBV28	TRBJ2-7	.	CASSPLDSGGSYEQYF	TGTGCCAGCAGCCCTCTTGACAGCGGGGGGTCTTACGAGCAGTACTTC
.	TRBV18	TRBJ2-5	few	CASSPKIVGVETQYF	TGTGCCAGCTCACCAAAAATCGTGGGGGTCGAGACCCAGTACTTC
.	TRBV7-8	TRBJ2-4	many	CASSLGLGVYKNIQYF	TGTGCCAGCAGCTTAGGATTAGGGGTTTACAAAAACATTCAGTACTTC
TRBD2	TRBV5-1	TRBJ2-5	few	CASSTLAGVQETQYF	TGCGCCAGCAGCACGCTAGCGGGGGTCCAAGAGACCCAGTACTTC
TRBD2	TRBV7-9	TRBJ2-1	few	CASSFSGGALEQFF	TGTGCCAGCAGCTTTAGCGGGGGGGCCCTGGAGCAGTTCTTC
.	TRBV5-1	TRBJ1-5	.	CASSPRRERVIMYQPQHF	TGCGCCAGCAGCCCCCGAAGGGAAAGGGTGATTATGTATCAGCCCCAGCATTTT
.	TRBV29-1	TRBJ2-7	many	CSVVGAEEQYF	TGCAGCGTAGTAGGGGCGGAGGAGCAGTACTTC
.	TRBV20-1	TRBJ1-2	few	CSARDVANYGYTF	TGCAGTGCTAGAGATGTAGCTAACTATGGCTACACCTTC
TRBD2	TRBV7-2	TRBJ2-3	.	CASSLGRAGGTDTQYF	TGTGCCAGCAGCTTAGGTCGAGCGGGGGGCACAGATACGCAGTATTTT
TRBD2	TRBV3-1	TRBJ2-7	many	CASSQTGGAYEQYF	TGTGCCAGCAGCCAAACGGGGGGGGCCTACGAGCAGTACTTC
TRBD2	TRBV5-6	TRBJ2-5	few	CASSSGLAVTETQYF	TGTGCCAGCAGCTCTGGACTAGCGGTGACAGAGACCCAGTACTTC
TRBD1	TRBV27	TRBJ2-1	many	CASSHRTGGYEQFF	TGTGCCAGCAGTCACCGGACAGGGGGCTATGAGCAGTTCTTC
TRBD1	TRBV11-2	TRBJ1-6	few	CASSLGQGTNSPLHF	TGTGCCAGCAGCTTAGGACAGGGAACGAATTCACCCCTCCACTTT
TRBD1	TRBV28	TRBJ2-5	many	CASSPQDRGDQYF	TGTGCCAGCAGTCCTCAGGACAGGGGCGACCAGTACTTC
.	TRBV9	TRBJ2-5	few	CASNGRDGTTQETQYF	TGTGCCAGCAACGGCAGAGACGGGACGACCCAAGAGACCCAGTACTTC
TRBD2	TRBV6-1	TRBJ2-7	.	CASSETGSGGYEQYF	TGTGCCAGCAGTGAAACGGGTTCGGGAGGCTACGAGCAGTACTTC
.	TRBV6-5	TRBJ1-5	few	CASSPTSGTDGQPQHF	TGTGCCAGCAGTCCTACCTCCGGGACCGATGGGCAGCCCCAGCATTTT
TRBD2	TRBV7-8	TRBJ2-3	.	CASSLARGVGATDTQYF	TGTGCCAGCAGCTTAGCGCGGGGGGTAGGGGCCACAGATACGCAGTATTTT
.	TRBV7-3	TRBJ2-3	many	CASSLSHTPDTQYF	TGTGCCAGCAGCTTAAGCCACACTCCAGATACGCAGTATTTT
.	TRBV5-4	TRBJ2-3	many	CASSVDGSDTQYF	TGTGCCAGCAGCGTGGACGGGTCAGATACGCAGTATTTT
.	TRBV2	TRBJ1-2	.	CASSVRTADGGYTF	TGTGCCAGCAGTGTTCGGACAGCCGACGGAGGCTACACCTTC
.	TRBV2	TRBJ1-6	.	CASSASTRNSPLHF	TGTGCCAGCTCCGCGTCCACCAGAAATTCACCCCTCCACTTT
TRBD1	TRBV7-9	TRBJ2-7	.	CASSLGDRGSEYF	TGTGCCAGCAGCTTAGGTGACAGGGGCTCTGAGTACTTC
.	TRBV6-2/TRBV6-3	TRBJ1-1	.	CASSERQATLNTEAFF	TGTGCCAGCAGTGAAAGACAGGCGACCCTGAACACTGAAGCTTTCTTT
.	TRBV4-3	TRBJ2-3	few	CASSHALTGPGDTQYF	TGCGCCAGCAGCCACGCCCTGACAGGCCCCGGAGATACGCAGTATTTT
TRBD2	TRBV18	TRBJ2-3	few	CASSPIAGVPSTDTQYF	TGTGCCAGCTCACCGATAGCGGGGGTCCCTAGCACAGATACGCAGTATTTT
.	TRBV28	TRBJ2-3	many	CASSLGETDTQYF	TGTGCCAGCAGTTTAGGCGAGACAGATACGCAGTATTTT
.	TRBV20-1	TRBJ1-5	.	CSGGGQSNQPQHF	TGCAGTGGGGGAGGGCAGAGCAATCAGCCCCAGCATTTT
.	TRBV4-2	TRBJ1-1	.	CASSQDNRQTPNTEAFF	TGTGCCAGCAGCCAAGATAACAGGCAGACTCCGAACACTGAAGCTTTCTTT
.	TRBV4-1	TRBJ2-1	few	CASSQDLGYNEQFF	TGCGCCAGCAGCCAAGATCTTGGTTACAATGAGCAGTTCTTC